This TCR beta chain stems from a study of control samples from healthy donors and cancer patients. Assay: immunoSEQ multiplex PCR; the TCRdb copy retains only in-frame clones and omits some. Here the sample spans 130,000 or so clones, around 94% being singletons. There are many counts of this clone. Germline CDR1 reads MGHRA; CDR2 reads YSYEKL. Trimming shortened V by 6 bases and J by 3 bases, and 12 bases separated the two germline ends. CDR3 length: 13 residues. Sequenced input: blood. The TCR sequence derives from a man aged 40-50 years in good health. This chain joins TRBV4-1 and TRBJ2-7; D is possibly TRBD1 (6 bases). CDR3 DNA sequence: TGCGCCAGCAGTCGGGACACTGTCTACGAGCAGTACTTC. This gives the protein CASSRDTVYEQYF.